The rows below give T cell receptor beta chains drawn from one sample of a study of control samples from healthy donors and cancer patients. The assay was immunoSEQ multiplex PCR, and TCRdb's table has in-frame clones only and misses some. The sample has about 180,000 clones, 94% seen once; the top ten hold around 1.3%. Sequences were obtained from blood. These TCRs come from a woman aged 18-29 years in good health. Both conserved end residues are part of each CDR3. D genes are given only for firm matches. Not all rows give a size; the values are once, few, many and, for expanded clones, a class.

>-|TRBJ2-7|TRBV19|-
TGTGCCAGTAGTATAGGTAAGAAGGGCCCTTACGAGCAGTACTTC
CASSIGKKGPYEQYF
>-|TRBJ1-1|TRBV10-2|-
TGCGCCAGCAGTAAGACGGGGGGCGGCACTGAAGCTTTCTTT
CASSKTGGGTEAFF
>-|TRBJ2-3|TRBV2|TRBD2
TGTGTGAGTGGAATGGCAGGCGGCCAGCGGGGGTACACAGATACGCAGTATTTT
CVSGMAGGQRGYTDTQYF
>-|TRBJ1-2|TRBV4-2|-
TGTGCCAGCACCTCCCTGGTCAGGGTGGATAACTATGGCTACACCTTC
CASTSLVRVDNYGYTF
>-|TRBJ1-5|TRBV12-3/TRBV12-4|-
TGTGCCAGCAGTTCCGACGGTCAGCCCCAGCATTTT
CASSSDGQPQHF
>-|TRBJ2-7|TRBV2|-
TGTGCCAGCTCGGGGGACGGCCTCTACGAGCAGTACTTC
CASSGDGLYEQYF
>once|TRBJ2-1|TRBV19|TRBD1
TGTGCCAGTAGTGGACAGGCCCTTTGGGGCCACACTGAGCAGTTCTTC
CASSGQALWGHTEQFF
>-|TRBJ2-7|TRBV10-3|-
TGTGCCATCAGTGAAATGGGGGGATACGAGCAGTACTTC
CAISEMGGYEQYF
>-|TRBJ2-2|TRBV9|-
TGTGCCAGCAGCGTAAGGCAGACCTTCACCGGGGAGCTGTTTTTT
CASSVRQTFTGELFF
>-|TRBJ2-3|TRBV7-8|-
TGTGCCAGCAGCTTAGAAATAGCCCCAACGGATACGCAGTATTTT
CASSLEIAPTDTQYF
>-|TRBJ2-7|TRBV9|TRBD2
TGTGCCAGCAGCGGACTAGCGGACTCCTACGAGCAGTACTTC
CASSGLADSYEQYF
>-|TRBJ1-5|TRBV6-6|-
TGTGCCAGCAGTTACTCGTTTAGCAATCAGCCCCAGCATTTT
CASSYSFSNQPQHF
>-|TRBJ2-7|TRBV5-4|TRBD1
TGTGCCAGCAGGGGTTGGGGACAGGGGGCCTACGAGCAGTACTTC
CASRGWGQGAYEQYF
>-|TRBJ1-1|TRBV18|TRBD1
TGTGCCAGCTCACACTTATTCCGGGACAGGAGGATGAACACTGAAGCTTTCTTT
CASSHLFRDRRMNTEAFF
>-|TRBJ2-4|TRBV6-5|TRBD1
TGTGCCAGCAGTTTTTCTCGACAGGGTGACATTCAGTACTTC
CASSFSRQGDIQYF
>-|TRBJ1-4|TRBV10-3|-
TGTGCCACGATGGATGTTAATGAAAAACTGTTTTTT
CATMDVNEKLFF
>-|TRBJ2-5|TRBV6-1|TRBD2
TGTGCCAGCAGTGAAGTTCTAGCGGGAGGGAGAGAGACCCAGTACTTC
CASSEVLAGGRETQYF
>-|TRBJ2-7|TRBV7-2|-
TGTGCCAGCAGCTTAAGGGGAAAGGAGCAGTACTTC
CASSLRGKEQYF
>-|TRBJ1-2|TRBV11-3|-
TGTGCCAGCAGCCCCGGGCCCGACTATGGCTACACCTTC
CASSPGPDYGYTF
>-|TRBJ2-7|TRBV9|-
TGTGCCAGCAGCGTAGAGCCTAGTGAGGTCTCGGGATACGAGCAGTACTTC
CASSVEPSEVSGYEQYF
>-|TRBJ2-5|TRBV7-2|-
TGTGCCAGCACCTTCATGGGGGCGAGGGAGACCCAGTACTTC
CASTFMGARETQYF
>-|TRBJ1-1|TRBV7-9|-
TGTGCCAGCAACCTGGGGACTGAAGCTTTCTTT
CASNLGTEAFF
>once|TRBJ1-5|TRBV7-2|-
TGTGCCAGCAGCTTAGCGTACGGGGGCAATCAGCCCCAGCATTTT
CASSLAYGGNQPQHF
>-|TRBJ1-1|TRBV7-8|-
TGTGCCAGCAGCTTACCCCCCCCTAGGACGGGTTGGACTGAAGCTTTCTTT
CASSLPPPRTGWTEAFF
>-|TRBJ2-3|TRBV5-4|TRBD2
TGTGCCAGCAGGCCGACTAGCGGGGGGGCACTCCCAACAGATACGCAGTATTTT
CASRPTSGGALPTDTQYF
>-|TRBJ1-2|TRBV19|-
TGTGCCAGATCTAACATACAGGCAGTACTATGCGATGGCTACACCTTC
CARSNIQAVLCDGYTF
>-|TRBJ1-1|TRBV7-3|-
TGTGCCAGCAGCTCCGGAATCAACACTGAAGCTTTCTTT
CASSSGINTEAFF
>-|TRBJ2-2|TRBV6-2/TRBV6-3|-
TGTGCCAGCAGTTATTATAGCGGGGAGCTGTTTTTT
CASSYYSGELFF
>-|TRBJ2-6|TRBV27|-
TGTGCCAGCAGTCCACCGACAGGGAGGGTTGGGGCCAACGTCCTGACTTTC
CASSPPTGRVGANVLTF
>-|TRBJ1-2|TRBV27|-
TGTGCCAGCAGTTTAAGGAGTGGGGGGCGCGACTATGGCTACACCTTC
CASSLRSGGRDYGYTF
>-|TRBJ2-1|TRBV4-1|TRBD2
TGCGCCAGCAGCCAAGATGCGGTTGGGACTAGCGGCAATGAGCAGTTCTTC
CASSQDAVGTSGNEQFF
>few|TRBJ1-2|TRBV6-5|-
TGTGCCAGCAGTTACTCGGGCAGGATCTATGGCTACACCTTC
CASSYSGRIYGYTF
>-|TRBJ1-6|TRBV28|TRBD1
TGTGCCAGCAGACCCGGACAGGATAATTCACCCCTCCACTTT
CASRPGQDNSPLHF
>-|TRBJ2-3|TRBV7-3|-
TGTGCCAGCAGCGTATCCCCTAGCACAGATACGCAGTATTTT
CASSVSPSTDTQYF
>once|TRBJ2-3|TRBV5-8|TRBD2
TGTGCCAGCAGCTTGGTACTGGGAGGGATCACAGATACGCAGTATTTT
CASSLVLGGITDTQYF
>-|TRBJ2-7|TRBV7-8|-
TGTGCCAGCAGCTTAGGGACAGTCCTCAATCGGTTCTCCTACGAGCAGTACTTC
CASSLGTVLNRFSYEQYF
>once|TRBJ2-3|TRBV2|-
TGTGCCAGCAGTGAAGCCCCAAACGGGGTAGATACGCAGTATTTT
CASSEAPNGVDTQYF
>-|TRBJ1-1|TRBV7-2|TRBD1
TGTGCCAGCAGCGTCACAGGGGCCAGTGAAGCTTTCTTT
CASSVTGASEAFF
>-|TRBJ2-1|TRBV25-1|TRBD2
TGTGCCAGCGGGACTAGAATCCTGTTCTTC
CASGTRILFF
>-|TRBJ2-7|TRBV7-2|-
TGTGCCAGCAGCGTGGACCCCCCCTACGAGCAGTACTTC
CASSVDPPYEQYF
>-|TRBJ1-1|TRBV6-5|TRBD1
TGTGCCAGCAGAACCACAGGACAGGGGTCTGAAGCTTTCTTT
CASRTTGQGSEAFF
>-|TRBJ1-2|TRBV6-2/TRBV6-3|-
TGTGCCAGCAGTCCCCCGGGTAGGACTAACTATGGCTACACCTTC
CASSPPGRTNYGYTF
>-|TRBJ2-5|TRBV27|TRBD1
TGTGCCAGCCGTCGCCTTAGGGGGCTTCCAGAGACCCAGTACTTC
CASRRLRGLPETQYF
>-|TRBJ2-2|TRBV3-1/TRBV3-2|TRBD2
TGTGCCAGCAGCCAAGTAGCGGGAGCCGGGGAGCTGTTTTTT
CASSQVAGAGELFF
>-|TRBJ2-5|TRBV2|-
TGTGCCAGCAGCCTTCCGCTAGAGACCCAGTACTTC
CASSLPLETQYF
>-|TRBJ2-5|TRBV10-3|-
TGTGCCATCAGTGAGGTCAGAGAGACCCAGTACTTC
CAISEVRETQYF
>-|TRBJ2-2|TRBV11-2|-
TGTGCCAGCAGCTTACCAGCCGGGAACACCGGGGAGCTGTTTTTT
CASSLPAGNTGELFF
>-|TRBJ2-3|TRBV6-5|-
TGTGCCAGCAGAAAGACAGGTGGTACAGATACGCAGTATTTT
CASRKTGGTDTQYF
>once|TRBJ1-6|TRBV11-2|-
TGTGCCAGCAGCTTAGGGGCAGGGAATTCACCCCTCCACTTT
CASSLGAGNSPLHF
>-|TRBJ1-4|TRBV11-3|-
TGTGCCAGCAGCTTCCAGGGTACTAATGAAAAACTGTTTTTT
CASSFQGTNEKLFF
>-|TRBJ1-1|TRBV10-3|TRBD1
TGTGCCATCAGTGAGTCGCCCACAGGGGGTGGTGAAGCTTTCTTT
CAISESPTGGGEAFF
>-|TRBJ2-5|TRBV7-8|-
TGTGCCAGCAGCCCCCTAGTGGGGGTGGGGTTTGGGACCCAGTACTTC
CASSPLVGVGFGTQYF
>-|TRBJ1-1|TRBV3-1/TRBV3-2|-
TGTGCCAGCAGCCCCCCGAGGGGTGTGAACACTGAAGCTTTCTTT
CASSPPRGVNTEAFF
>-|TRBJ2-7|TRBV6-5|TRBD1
TGTGCCAGCAAGTGGGCAGGGGGTATCTACGAGCAGTACTTC
CASKWAGGIYEQYF
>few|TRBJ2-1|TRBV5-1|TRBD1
TGCGCCAGCAAACCGCAGGGGGCGACACATCATGAGCAGTTCTTC
CASKPQGATHHEQFF
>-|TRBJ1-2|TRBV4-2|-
TGTGCCAGCAGCCAAGAGGTCCAGGGGCGAAAGAATGGCTACACCTTC
CASSQEVQGRKNGYTF
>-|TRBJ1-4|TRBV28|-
TGTGCCAGCAAGGTCGGGGGGAGCCCCACTAATGAAAAACTGTTTTTT
CASKVGGSPTNEKLFF
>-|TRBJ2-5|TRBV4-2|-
TGTGCCAGCAGCCGAGGGTCCCAAGAGACCCAGTACTTC
CASSRGSQETQYF